This T cell receptor (beta chain) appears in the sequencing data of a study of blood T cell repertoires in COVID-19. Participant ages covered about 18 to 100 years across approximately 25 US areas. Self-reported history from a screening survey and questionnaire set each donor's cohort. This CDR3 spans 16 amino acids. Germline trimming cut 8 bases from V and 1 base from J; bases unmatched to any gene: 12. CDR1 is LNHDA, CDR2 SQIVND, per germline (reference sequence). Study processing details: Reference gene primers were amplified, and this amplification served to estimate nucleated cell counts. The protocol was immunoSEQ multiplex PCR, while the TCRdb copy is restricted to in-frame clones and leaves out a portion. V, J and clone size are taken as reported in that table, and D and trimming were inferred from the DNA itself. The table has approximately 270,000 clones, roughly 88% seen once.

The chain links TRBV19 to TRBJ1-1, with 8 nucleotides matching TRBD1. The clonotype comes from a woman in her 30s who had recovered from COVID-19. The sample consisted of PBMCs or T cells enriched from blood (not recorded which). The DNA for the CDR3 is TGTGCCAGTGCCCCCTACCGGACAGGGACGAACACTGAAGCTTTCTTT. It is translated as CASAPYRTGTNTEAFF. The full variable domain, in which reference TRBV19 and TRBJ1-1 provide the parts outside the CDR3, is DGGITQSPKYLFRKEGQNVTLSCEQNLNHDAMYWYRQDPGQGLRLIYYSQIVNDFQKGDIAEGYSVSREKKESFPLTVTSAQKNPTAFYLCASAPYRTGTNTEAFFGQGTRLTVV.